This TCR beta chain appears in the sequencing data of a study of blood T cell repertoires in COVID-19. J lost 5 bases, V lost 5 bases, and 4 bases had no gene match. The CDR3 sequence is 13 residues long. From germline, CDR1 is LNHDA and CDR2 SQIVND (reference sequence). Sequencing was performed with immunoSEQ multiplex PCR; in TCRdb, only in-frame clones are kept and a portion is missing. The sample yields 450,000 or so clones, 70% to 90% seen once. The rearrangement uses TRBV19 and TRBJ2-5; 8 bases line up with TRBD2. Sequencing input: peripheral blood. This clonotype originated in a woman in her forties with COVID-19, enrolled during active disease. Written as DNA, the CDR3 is TGTGCCAGTAGTGAGCGGGAGCGGGAGACCCAGTACTTC. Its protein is CASSERERETQYF.